This T cell receptor beta chain is from a study of blood T cell repertoires in COVID-19 (dated by TCRdb to the early 2020s). Study-wide context: Samples covering the acute and convalescent phases of COVID-19 were provided by collaborators in the United States, Italy and Spain. The material from the prospective study consisted of cDNA or gDNA derived from T cells, B-cell-depleted T cells, or PBMCs. Deeply sampled blood TCRbeta repertoires from subjects exposed to, actively infected with, or recovered from COVID-19 were included in the dataset. A freely available public database, intended as a resource for researchers studying the immune response to SARS-CoV-2, is where the repertoires were released. The samples were drawn from two sources: the first 160 participants of the ongoing ImmuneRACE study, and fewer than 1,500 subjects contributed by 6 global collaborators. Sample metadata almost always included a de-identified subject ID, COVID-19 status, age in years and sex. Where available, HLA class I and class II types were taken from metadata supplied by the sample provider and were not determined by assay-based typing. The paper as a whole reports these results and caveats: The amount of clinical and demographic metadata varied by source and participant and was provided uncurated.

TCRbeta CDR3 regions were amplified from genomic DNA by means of the immunoSEQ Assay, a bias-controlled multiplex PCR. The study's own analysis went as follows. Within the assay, amplification of reference gene primers was used to estimate how many nucleated cells each sample contained. Sequence reads were collapsed and filtered to measure the absolute abundance of every unique TCRbeta CDR3 rearrangement. For each sample, productive Simpson clonality was calculated by taking the square root of Simpson's diversity index across productive rearrangements. TCRdb retrieved this table from immuneACCESS and kept in-frame rearrangements only. Not all clones are present; in checked studies, unresolved V genes account for under half, and no reason is known for the remainder. Clone size and the V and J calls come from that table; the DNA yielded D and trimming. Here the sample has about 190,000 clones; around four fifths occur a single time. The ten largest clones take up roughly 5.1% of the sample.

Of note for this clone: Its target antigen remains unknown. Base qualities were left out, and no much larger clone turns up one base away.

Whole blood was collected in K2EDTA tubes by collaborating institutions according to the institutions' own protocols. Collaborator samples were shipped for TCRbeta analysis as frozen whole blood, isolated PBMCs, or DNA extracted from either sample type. CDR1 SQVTM and CDR2 ANQGSEA are derived from the germline V gene. Cut back by 5 bases and 4 bases, the V and J ends lie 13 bases apart. Taken from cysteine to phenylalanine, the CDR3 has 13 residues. The sequence is cut down to CDR3 DNA, 39 bases in frame from base 1. The chain is made from TRBV29-1 and TRBJ2-3, with the D segment identity uncertain. This TCR was recovered from a woman in her twenties or thirties with acute or convalescent COVID-19. Sequencing input: peripheral blood. The sequenced DNA: TGCAGCGTTCTCAGAGGTTTTGCAGATACGCAGTATTTT. Its coded protein is CSVLRGFADTQYF.